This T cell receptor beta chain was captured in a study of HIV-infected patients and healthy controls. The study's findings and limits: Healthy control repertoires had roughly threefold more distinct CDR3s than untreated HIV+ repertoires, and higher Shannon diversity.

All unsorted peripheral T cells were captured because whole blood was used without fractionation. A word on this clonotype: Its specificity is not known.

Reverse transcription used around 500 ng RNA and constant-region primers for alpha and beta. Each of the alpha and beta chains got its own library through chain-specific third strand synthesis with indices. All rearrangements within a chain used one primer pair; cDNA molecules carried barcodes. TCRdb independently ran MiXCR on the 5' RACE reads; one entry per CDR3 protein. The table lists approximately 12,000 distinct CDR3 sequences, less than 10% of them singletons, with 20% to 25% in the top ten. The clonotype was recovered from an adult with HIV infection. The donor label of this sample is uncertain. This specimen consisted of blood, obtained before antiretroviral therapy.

The CDR3 loop reads CASSLSVYNEQFF. The CDR3 DNA reads as TGTGCCAGCAGTTTGTCAGTCTACAATGAGCAGTTCTTC. V is TRBV12-3 or TRBV12-4 and J is TRBJ2-1; D remains ambiguous. The CDR3 has 13 amino acids. V lost 3 bases and J lost 3, with 6 bases in between.